This entry concerns a single T cell receptor (beta chain). Its antigen is as yet unknown. The sample comes from a study of identical twins. Study-wide points: The more abundant beta clonotypes in cord blood had fewer insertions, and memory repertoires did not show this. The degree of excess twin sharing was weaker in beta out-of-frame sequences.

V was clipped by 0 bases and J by 2 bases, with 10 bases between them. CDR3 length equals 15 residues. CDR1 and CDR2 (germline): SGDLS, YYNGEE. From the 5' RACE reads, TCRdb called clonotypes with MiXCR, one entry per CDR3 protein. The sample lists 450,000 to 600,000 distinct CDR3 sequences, 20% to 25% occurring once. The data also belong to a second study, concerning yellow fever vaccine responses in identical twins.

Sequencing was performed on CD4+ T cells sorted from blood. The rearrangement uses TRBV9 and TRBJ2-3; possibly TRBD1 for D (6 bases). The receptor was derived from a young woman in good health. The CDR3 region has the DNA TGTGCCAGCAGCGTAGGGGACACCTACACAGATACGCAGTATTTT. It specifies CASSVGDTYTDTQYF. The variable domain in full, completed from reference TRBV9 and TRBJ2-3, reads DSGVTQTPKHLITATGQRVTLRCSPRSGDLSVYWYQQSLDQGLQFLIQYYNGEERAKGNILERFSAQQFPDLHSELNLSSLELGDSALYFCASSVGDTYTDTQYFGPGTRLTVL.